These 4 T cell receptor beta chains originate from one sample sequenced in a study of early T cells in non-severe SARS-CoV-2 infection. TCRdb ran MiXCR on the 5' RACE reads and lists one entry per CDR3 protein. The sample contains tens of thousands of distinct CDR3 sequences, roughly 11% of which appear only once. The sequenced sample was whole blood. The receptors derive from an adult who was a healthcare worker with PCR-confirmed SARS-CoV-2 infection or an uninfected control (not recorded which).

Note on this clonotype: A read error may explain this, as a much larger clone is one base away. V gene TRBV13 combines with J gene TRBJ2-7, with 11 bases matching TRBD1. The CDR3 totals 15 residues. CDR1 PRHDT and CDR2 FYEKMQ come from the germline V gene (reference sequence). Losses at the gene ends were 4 bases for V and 9 bases for J; bases not matched to a gene: 11. The chain's CDR3 is CASSSSPGQGGGQYF. The CDR3, as DNA: TGTGCCAGCAGCTCATCCCCGGGACAGGGGGGCGGGCAGTACTTC.

This clonotype has at least ten counts. The chain is built from TRBV19 and TRBJ2-5; D not resolved. Trimming cost V 3 bases and J 5 bases, with 10 bases left between them. Germline assignment: CDR1 LNHDA and CDR2 SQIVND (reference sequence). The length of the CDR3 is 13 residues. CDR3 DNA: TGTGCCAGTAGTATCGGGCCCCGGGAGACCCAGTACTTC. Protein: CASSIGPRETQYF.

On this clonotype itself: This may be a read error, as it is one base from a much larger clone. The chain is built from TRBV5-1 and TRBJ2-7, with TRBD1 as a possible D gene (6 bases). The V and J ends lost 3 bases and 3 bases respectively, with 16 bases between them. This CDR3 region has 15 residues. From germline, CDR1 is SGHRS and CDR2 YFSETQ. CDR3 DNA sequence: TGCGCCAGCAGCTCGGGCCAGGGGATAATCTACGAGCAGTACTTC. Encoded protein: CASSSGQGIIYEQYF.

The rearrangement joins TRBV2 to TRBJ2-7, with 12 positions matching TRBD1. Germline CDR1 reads SNHLY; CDR2 reads FYNNEI. V dropped 5 bases and J dropped 2; count of bases not matched to a gene: 4. The CDR3 has 15 residues. CDR3: CASSLGQGATYEQYF. The CDR3 bases are TGTGCCAGCAGTTTGGGACAGGGGGCCACCTACGAGCAGTACTTC.